A single sample gave rise to the 18 T cell receptor beta chains below, sequenced in a study of molecular identifiers for immune sequencing clone quantification. MiXCR was run by TCRdb on the PCR reads, yielding one entry per CDR3 protein. This sample has some 59,000 distinct CDR3 sequences, with 25% found just once. Sequenced input: naive CD8+ T cells from blood, with Jurkat cell RNA spiked in. Subset described: FACS-sorted CD8+CD4-CCR7+CD45RA+ naive T cells. Receptors were obtained from a human donor in good health. Some libraries in this study had Jurkat cell RNA spiked in.

In its sample, this clonotype was seen many times. The chain is built from TRBV6-5 and TRBJ2-5, with 7 bases fitting TRBD1. The CDR3 is 14 residues long. The junction had 7 bases not matched to a gene; V was cut back by 7 bases and J by 2 bases. Germline CDR1 MNHEY, CDR2 SVGAGI. The CDR3 spells CASTNRQGQETQYF. CDR3 nucleotide sequence: TGTGCCAGCACTAATAGACAGGGTCAAGAGACCCAGTACTTC.

In regard to this clonotype: A much larger clone lies one base from this, so it may be a read error. The conserved phenylalanine or tryptophan normally closing the CDR3 is absent here, so this likely arose from a read error. The gene calls are TRBV30 and TRBJ2-5, with D hard to call. The CDR3 covers 14 residues. Trimming took 0 bases from V and 3 from J, leaving 11 bases between them. Germline CDR1 GTSNPN, CDR2 SVGIG (reference sequence). Here the CDR3 reads CAWSVSAAKETQYI. CDR3 DNA: TGTGCCTGGAGTGTGAGTGCTGCGAAAGAGACCCAGTACATC.

The sample holds many counts of this clonotype. The chain links TRBV20-1 to TRBJ1-1; 9 nucleotides align to TRBD1. V gave up 7 bases and J gave up 1 base; unmatched junction bases: 13. The CDR3 has 16 residues. The germline V gene encodes CDR1 DFQATT and CDR2 SNEGSKA (reference sequence). CDR3 sequence reads: CSGSPGQGLWNTEAFF. The CDR3 coding sequence is TGCAGTGGCAGCCCGGGACAGGGTCTTTGGAACACTGAAGCTTTCTTT.

The genes are TRBV20-1 and TRBJ2-3; TRBD2 aligns across 10 bases. With 3 bases clipped from V and 6 bases from J, the junction kept 15 bases outside the gene matches. The CDR3 extends over 17 amino acids. Germline V gene lookup returns CDR1 DFQATT and CDR2 SNEGSKA (reference sequence). CDR3 residues: CSASSPAGGATWDTQYF. CDR3 DNA: TGCAGTGCTAGTTCACCAGCGGGGGGGGCGACGTGGGATACGCAGTATTTT.

Ten or more counts support this clonotype. As DNA, the CDR3 is TGTGCCAGCAGCTTAGTCAGCGGGGGGGCCAAAGAGACCCAGTACTTC. Translating gives CASSLVSGGAKETQYF. The V call is TRBV7-9, the J call TRBJ2-5, with 10 bases fitting TRBD2. CDR1 is SEHNR, CDR2 FQNEAQ, per germline (reference sequence). V lost 1 base, J lost 3 bases, and 5 bases stayed unmatched. The CDR3 extends over 16 amino acids.

With respect to this clonotype: This may come from a read error, since a much larger clone is one base off. V usage is TRBV4-1 and J usage is TRBJ2-5; TRBD1 is a possible D gene (6 bases). The germline V gene encodes CDR1 MGHRA and CDR2 YSYEKL. The V end lost 0 bases, the J end lost 7 bases, and 18 bases lay between the germline ends. The CDR3 runs 16 residues. CDR3 sequence reads: CASSQDRITGLVTQYF. The CDR3 nucleotides are TGCGCCAGCAGCCAAGACCGCATAACAGGGCTAGTGACCCAGTACTTC.

In its sample, this clonotype was seen many times. CDR3 amino acids: CASSSPADTQYF. DNA of the CDR3: TGTGCCAGCAGCTCCCCGGCAGATACGCAGTATTTT. This chain uses TRBV7-9 with TRBJ2-3; unclear D gene. The germline V gene encodes CDR1 SEHNR and CDR2 FQNEAQ (reference sequence). V lost 4 bases and J lost 4, with 6 bases in between. The CDR3 has 12 residues.

The table lists this clonotype with many counts. The J gene is TRBJ2-2, the V gene TRBV7-9; 8 bases are a match to TRBD1. The germline V gene encodes CDR1 SEHNR and CDR2 FQNEAQ (reference sequence). This CDR3 contains 14 residues. Losses at the gene ends were 6 bases for V and 5 bases for J; bases not matched to a gene: 5. CDR3 loop: CASRRTGKTGELFF. The DNA of the CDR3 is TGTGCCAGCAGGCGGACAGGGAAAACCGGGGAGCTGTTTTTT.

The table lists this clonotype with many counts. The J gene is TRBJ2-6, the V gene TRBV7-9; D ambiguous. The CDR3 is 16 amino acids. Germline values: CDR1 SEHNR, CDR2 FQNEAQ (reference sequence). V lost 5 bases, J lost 0 bases, and 11 bases lay in between. CDR3 residues: CASSPGVLSGANVLTF. Here the CDR3 DNA reads TGTGCCAGCAGCCCCGGCGTCCTCTCTGGGGCCAACGTCCTGACTTTC.

This clonotype has a count of ten or more. The J gene is TRBJ1-2, the V gene TRBV7-9; D call uncertain. CDR1 is SEHNR and CDR2 is FQNEAQ in the germline V gene (reference sequence). The CDR3 totals 12 residues. V was trimmed by 5 bases and J by 5 bases, leaving 9 bases between them. For the CDR3, the DNA is TGTGCCAGCAGCACCACAGCGTATGGCTACACCTTC. Residues: CASSTTAYGYTF.

This clonotype was counted at least ten times. The rearrangement uses TRBV5-1 and TRBJ2-7; 7 nucleotides agree with TRBD1. The CDR3 spans 14 residues. V dropped 3 bases and J dropped 3; count of bases not matched to a gene: 6. From germline, CDR1 is SGHRS and CDR2 YFSETQ. The CDR3 loop reads CASSSDRSNYEQYF. The CDR3 coding sequence is TGCGCCAGCAGCTCGGACAGGTCGAACTACGAGCAGTACTTC.

As concerns this clonotype: This clone may be a read error of a much larger clone one base away. CDR3 bases: TGTGCCAGCAGACTTACAGGGGACGGGCCAGATATGCAGTATTTT. It specifies CASRLTGDGPDMQYF. J is TRBJ2-3 and V is TRBV5-3; the match to TRBD1 covers 7 bases. TRBV5-3 is recorded as an ORF, its role being uncertain. This CDR3 is built from 15 residues.

This clonotype was found many times. The V gene is TRBV6-2 or TRBV6-3, the J gene TRBJ1-5; perhaps TRBD1 as D (6 bases). The CDR3 spans 14 residues. The germline CDR1 and CDR2 sequences are MNHEY and SVGEGT. Trimming removed 2 bases from V and 3 bases from J, with 8 bases in between. The CDR3: CASSYGQFNQPQHF. CDR3 nucleotide sequence: TGTGCCAGCAGTTACGGACAGTTCAATCAGCCCCAGCATTTT.

In its sample, this clonotype was seen many times. The CDR3: CASSPDLGETEQFF. CDR3 DNA sequence: TGTGCCAGCTCCCCGGACCTGGGCGAGACTGAGCAGTTCTTC. J is TRBJ2-1 and V is TRBV5-3, with unresolved D. TRBV5-3 is labeled an ORF, and its function is uncertain. The CDR3 contains 14 residues. V shed 8 bases and J shed 9 bases, with 21 bases lying between them.

Details on this clonotype: One base away lies a much larger clone, so this may be a sequencing read error. This chain uses TRBV7-2 with TRBJ2-2; D may be TRBD2 (5 bases). The germline gives CDR1 SGHTA, CDR2 FQGNSA. The CDR3 sequence is 15 residues long. Deletions cut 6 bases from V and 3 bases from J, with 14 bases between. DNA of the CDR3: TGTACCAGCAGTCCTAGCCCATGGGACACCGGGGAGCTGTTTTTT. Translated, it gives CTSSPSPWDTGELFF.

This clonotype was counted many times. The chain is built from TRBV5-4 and TRBJ1-1; no clear D gene. The CDR3 contains 18 residues. Trimming took 0 bases from V and 2 from J, leaving 20 bases between them. Germline V gene data show CDR1 as SGHNT and CDR2 as YYREEE (reference sequence). The CDR3 is CASSLDRSRPSQNTEAFF. For the CDR3, the DNA is TGTGCCAGCAGCTTGGATCGGAGCAGGCCATCCCAAAACACTGAAGCTTTCTTT.

Notes on this clonotype: This sequence may be a read error, since a much larger clone differs from it by one base. The chain couples TRBV15 to TRBJ2-7; D uncertain. The V end was cut by 0 bases, the J end by 3 bases, with 6 bases between. Germline V lookup: CDR1 LNHNV, CDR2 YYDKDF (reference sequence). The CDR3 spans 13 residues. CDR3: CATSRDRIYEQYF. The CDR3 nucleotides are TGTGCCACCAGCAGAGATCGGATCTACGAGCAGTACTTC.

This clonotype was seen many times. The gene calls are TRBV7-8 and TRBJ2-1, with D possibly being TRBD1 or TRBD2 (5 bases each). V lost 4 bases to trimming and J lost 0 bases, with 10 bases between them. Germline V gene sequence: CDR1 SGHVS, CDR2 FQNEAQ. The CDR3 is 15 residues long. As DNA, the CDR3 is TGTGCCAGCAGCTCCGGGACGAGCTCCTACAATGAGCAGTTCTTC. This sequence encodes CASSSGTSSYNEQFF.